The present T cell receptor beta chain was sequenced within a study of Ad26.COV2.S vaccination and SARS-CoV-2 variants (dated by TCRdb to the early 2020s). Background on the whole study: Donors in the vaccine arm were drawn from COV1001, a multicentre, randomized, double-blind, placebo-controlled phase I-IIa trial testing Ad26.COV2.S in healthy adults. Trial participants were randomized into five groups of five: low-dose or high-dose Ad26.COV2.S given once or twice, or placebo on both occasions. The TCR-sequenced set comprised around 30 samples: around 20 Ad26.COV2.S vaccine recipients, 5 placebo recipients and 8 SARS-CoV-2 convalescent individuals. The specificity and breadth of SARS-CoV-2-reactive T cell receptors after Ad26.COV2.S vaccination were assessed by TCRbeta repertoire sequencing. Ad26.COV2.S was administered intramuscularly at a dose of 5x10^10 or 1x10^11 viral particles, either as one shot or as two shots given 56 days apart. Investigators did not know the trial group allocation while performing experiments and assessing outcomes.

Per the publication, the treatment or condition label means: over 15 received Ad26.COV2.S at low or high dose, single or two shots; 5 received placebo; per-sample allocation not given. Repertoires of vaccine and placebo recipients were sequenced from samples collected on day 63 after the first injection. In Cohort 1b, 25 adults aged 18-55 years were enrolled at a single site in Boston, USA, between 29 July and 7 August 2020. As a vaccine, Ad26.COV2.S was a replication-incompetent adenovirus type 26 vector that expressed a prefusion-stabilized SARS-CoV-2 spike protein derived from the original Wuhan strain. Study-level results and caveats: Non-spike TCR breadth was comparable between vaccine and placebo recipients, consistent with the vaccine containing only spike. The study was not powered to compare responses between vaccine doses or regimens. Ad26.COV2.S recipients had higher spike-specific TCR breadth than placebo recipients (P = 0.0014). After vaccination, spike-specific CD8+ and CD4+ T cell responses were reported to show substantial breadth. The authors noted that total T cell responses may have been underestimated by the TCR breadth and depth analyses.

The immunoSEQ Assay was the method used to sequence TCRbeta CDR3 regions. After extraction, genomic DNA underwent amplification by bias-controlled multiplex PCR, followed by high-throughput sequencing. The study's own analysis went as follows. To quantify the absolute abundance of every unique TCRbeta CDR3 region, sequences were collapsed and filtered. T cell fraction was estimated by normalization of TCRbeta template counts to usable DNA, with usable DNA being measured through amplification of reference genes present in all nucleated cells. Repertoire TCRs were annotated as SARS-CoV-2-specific by exact matching of V gene, CDR3 amino acid sequence and J gene to a known reactive TCR set. The reference SARS-CoV-2 TCR set was obtained from MIRA and was filtered for enrichment in COVID-19-positive ImmuneCODE repertoires, whereby public or cross-reactive TCRs were removed. Drawing on the MIRA antigens, annotated TCRs were analysed further at the level of specific ORF or position within ORF. Depth was the summed frequency of annotated unique rearrangements, while breadth was defined as annotated unique rearrangements over total unique productive rearrangements. Two-sided Wilcoxon rank-sum tests were used to compare TCR breadth between groups. TCRdb took this table from immuneACCESS and kept in-frame rearrangements with V and J called. Such tables lack part of the clones; where checked against another copy, unresolved V genes explain under half of the gap, and the rest is unexplained. Clone size and V and J calls were adopted from that table, with D and trimming inferred from the DNA. This sample gives fewer than 400,000 clones in total; more than 70% of them show up just once. Of the sample, more than 1.5% is held by the ten largest clones.

Concerning this clone: The antigen it recognizes is unknown. Nothing much larger sits one base from this clone, and base qualities are not available.

Including the terminal cysteine and phenylalanine, the CDR3 comprises 11 residues. The CDR3 DNA has 33 bases and is translated from base 1. CDR1 and CDR2 were assigned from the germline V gene as SQVTM and ANQGSEA. Trimming costs V 6 bases and J 5 bases, and their ends lie 8 bases apart. The sequencing used peripheral blood, collected in a trial of Ad26.COV2.S vaccine versus placebo. This receptor was taken from a person between 18 and 65 years old who received the Ad26.COV2.S COVID-19 vaccine or a placebo. The rearranged segments are TRBV29-1 and TRBJ1-3, and perhaps TRBD1 as D gene, on 6 matching bases. The DNA sequence is given as TGCAGCGTGGGACATAGAAACACCATATATTTT. Its protein product is CSVGHRNTIYF. With the portions outside the CDR3 filled from the reference TRBV29-1 and TRBJ1-3 genes, the complete variable region becomes SAVISQKPSRDICQRGTSLTIQCQVDSQVTMMFWYRQQPGQSLTLIATANQGSEATYESGFVIDKFPISRPNLTFSTLTVSNMSPEDSSIYLCSVGHRNTIYFGEGSWLTVV.